Below are 11 T cell receptor beta chains sequenced from a single sample in a study of metastatic and nonmetastatic thyroid tumors (dated by TCRdb to 2018 to 2020). Before undergoing thyroid surgery, none of the patients had been given any kind of treatment. To prepare the library, PCR was applied. Instrument on record: Illumina HiSeq 4000. TCRdb passed the public sequencing reads through fastp at Q25 and MiXCR, retaining productive beta sequences. The sample table shows 20,000 to 25,000 clones, and more than 12% are seen once. The ten largest make up roughly 15% of the sample. The sequenced sample consisted of tumor tissue. The receptors here all came from a female donor with papillary thyroid cancer or a benign thyroid nodule (not recorded which). Some clones in this sample may be carry-over from other donors' samples.

At least ten counts were recorded for this clone. The V call is TRBV24-1, the J call TRBJ2-3, with TRBD2 as a possible D gene (6 bases). The CDR3 sequence is 12 residues long. V was shortened by 7 bases and J by 6 bases, with 10 bases between the two germline ends. CDR1 is KGHDR and CDR2 is SFDVKD in the germline V gene. CDR3 bases: TGTGCCACCAGCCTTGGGGGGGATACGCAGTATTTT. This codes for CATSLGGDTQYF.

Many counts were recorded for this clone. This sequence joins TRBV20-1 and TRBJ1-5; 9 bases align to TRBD1. Germline CDR1 is DFQATT and CDR2 is SNEGSKA (reference sequence). The V and J ends lost 7 bases and 6 bases, in that order; junction bases with no gene match: 4. This CDR3 spans 12 amino acids. CDR3 sequence reads: CSVRTGAQPQHF. Here the CDR3 DNA reads TGCAGTGTTAGGACAGGGGCTCAGCCCCAGCATTTT.

This clone was detected ten times or more. V usage is TRBV12-3 or TRBV12-4 and J usage is TRBJ1-2; maybe TRBD1 (6 bases). The V and J ends lost 6 bases and 1 base respectively, with 15 bases between them. The CDR3 contains 15 residues. The CDR3 coding sequence is TGTGCCAGCAGATCAGGGGCCTGGAGTAACTATGGCTACACCTTC. Amino acid sequence: CASRSGAWSNYGYTF.

This clone was picked up many times. The chain is built from TRBV2 and TRBJ1-2, with no clear D. V gave up 6 bases and J gave up 2 bases, with 10 bases separating them. This CDR3 spans 13 amino acids. Germline CDR1 reads SNHLY; CDR2 reads FYNNEI. The CDR3 sequence is CASRIQTNYGYTF. CDR3 coding DNA: TGTGCCAGCAGAATCCAGACCAACTATGGCTACACCTTC.

In its sample, this clone is medium-sized (0.01 to 0.1%). This rearrangement joins TRBV12-3 or TRBV12-4 to TRBJ1-1, with D hard to call. Trimming removed 5 bases from V and 4 bases from J, with 8 bases in between. This CDR3 region has 12 residues. The CDR3: CASSLLGTEAFF. The DNA of the CDR3 is TGTGCCAGCAGTCTGCTAGGCACTGAAGCTTTCTTT.

This clone has ten or more counts. The chain has TRBV10-3 and TRBJ1-1; 10 bases match TRBD1. The CDR3 extends over 14 amino acids. V shed 2 bases, J shed 8 bases, and the junction held 5 bases outside the gene matches. Germline V lookup: CDR1 ENHRY, CDR2 SYGVKD. The DNA of the CDR3 is TGTGCCATCAGTGAGAGGGGGGACAGGGGAGAAGCTTTCTTT. Translated, it gives CAISERGDRGEAFF.

This clone has at least ten counts. This chain links TRBV27 with TRBJ2-5, with 9 bases that match TRBD1. CDR1 is MNHEY and CDR2 is SMNVEV in the germline V gene (reference sequence). This CDR3 has 14 amino acids. With V trimmed by 4 bases and J by 3 bases, 3 bases remained unmatched. This CDR3 is CASSWDRDEETQYF. The CDR3 DNA follows: TGTGCCAGCAGTTGGGACAGGGATGAAGAGACCCAGTACTTC.

The chain joins TRBV6-5 to TRBJ2-3; 10 nucleotides line up with TRBD2. V lost 6 bases, J lost 8 bases, and 29 bases stayed unmatched. The CDR3 extends over 21 amino acids. The germline CDR1 and CDR2 sequences are MNHEY and SVGAGI. The CDR3 is CASSRPPRSLAGASASATQYF. In nucleotides, the CDR3 is TGTGCCAGCAGCCGCCCCCCCAGGAGCCTAGCGGGGGCCTCGGCATCGGCTACGCAGTATTTT.

This clone was seen more than once but under ten times. This chain connects TRBV6-1 to TRBJ2-7, with a weak D call TRBD2 (5 bases). CDR3 length: 13 residues. The V and J ends lost 6 bases and 7 bases respectively, with 16 bases between them. Looked up from germline, CDR1 is MNHNS and CDR2 is SASEGT. The CDR3 sequence: CASSSSPSGEQYF. The CDR3 region has the DNA TGTGCCAGCAGCTCCTCTCCCTCGGGGGAGCAGTACTTC.

By sample fraction, this clone is medium-sized. The chain joins TRBV6-6 to TRBJ1-1; weak D call: TRBD1 (6 bases). CDR1 is MNHNY, CDR2 SVGAGI, per germline (reference sequence). This CDR3 contains 15 residues. Trimming removed 0 bases at V and 3 bases at J, with 11 bases between. The CDR3: CASSYSIRGDTEAFF. The CDR3 DNA sequence: TGTGCCAGCAGTTACTCGATCAGGGGAGACACTGAAGCTTTCTTT.

This clone was picked up many times. The chain combines TRBV5-1 with TRBJ2-4; 8 bases fit TRBD1. With 4 bases clipped from V and 0 bases from J, the junction kept 3 bases outside the gene matches. The CDR3 is made up of 15 amino acids. Germline CDR1 reads SGHRS; CDR2 reads YFSETQ. CDR3 in amino acids: CASSLQGGAKNIQYF. DNA for the CDR3: TGCGCCAGCAGCCTACAGGGGGGAGCCAAAAACATTCAGTACTTC.